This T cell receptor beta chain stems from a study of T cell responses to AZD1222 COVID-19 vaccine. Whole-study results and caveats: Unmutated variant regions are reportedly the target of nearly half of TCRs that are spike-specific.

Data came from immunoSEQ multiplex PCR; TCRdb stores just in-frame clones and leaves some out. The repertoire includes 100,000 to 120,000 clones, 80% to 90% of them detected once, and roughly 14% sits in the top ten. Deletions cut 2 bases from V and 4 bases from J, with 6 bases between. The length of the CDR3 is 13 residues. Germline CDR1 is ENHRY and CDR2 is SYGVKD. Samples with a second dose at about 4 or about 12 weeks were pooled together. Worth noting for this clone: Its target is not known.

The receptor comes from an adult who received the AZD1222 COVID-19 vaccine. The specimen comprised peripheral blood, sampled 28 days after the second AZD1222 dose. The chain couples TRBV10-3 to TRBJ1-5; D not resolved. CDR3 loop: CAISEVGNQPQHF. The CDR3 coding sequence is TGTGCCATCAGTGAGGTCGGTAATCAGCCCCAGCATTTT.